This T cell receptor beta chain was recorded in a study of shared clonotypes between healthy human individuals (dated by TCRdb to about 2020). At the level of the whole study: A couple of women and a few men aged 18 to 49 years were included in the cohort. For each donor, three plates each were used for CD4 naive and CD4 memory, two plates were used for CD8 naive, and one plate was used for CD8 memory. The study deeply sequenced blood TCR repertoires of about five healthy adults to estimate repertoire size and the extent of clonotype sharing between individuals. To increase sequencing depth and limit assay-specific biases, different laboratories used diverse techniques to prepare libraries and sequence TCR repertoires. Leukapheresis yielded between about 0.9 and 9 billion PBMCs per donor. Results and caveats for the whole study, not just this receptor: Because the study included only a small number of donors, the genetic and exposure-history diversity represented was limited. Only blood was sampled, and tissue TCR repertoires likely differ from those in blood. Incomplete sequencing was indicated by rarefaction of sorted-subset datasets, despite the large sequencing depth. Compared with non-shared clonotypes, clonotypes shared by all four sorted-subset donors had higher generation probabilities. Pairwise subsampling led to the expectation that sequencing depth would affect the degree of clonotype sharing among donors. Naive subsets generally had larger estimated clonotype richness than memory subsets. Approximately 5% of naive CD4, roughly 3.6% of naive CD8, about 2.5% of memory CD4, and around 0.42% of memory CD8 clonotypes were shared across four donors.

Remarks on this clone: Its recognized antigen is unknown. Base qualities are not at hand, and no much larger clone is one base apart.

Using the deep immunoSEQ assay, multiplex PCR amplified TCR CDR3 regions from genomic DNA. Extracted genomic DNA from each cell subset was distributed evenly across all wells of several immunoSEQ 96-well plates, and each plate was treated as a replicate. Each replicate PCR for sorted subsets received about 210 ng genomic DNA, equal to roughly 30,000 T cell genomes. Purified libraries were quantified with a Qubit 3.0 fluorometer, sized on a Bioanalyzer 2100, and re-quantified with the KAPA Library Quantification kit. Each immunoSEQ 96-well plate was sequenced on its own single-read 150-cycle Illumina NextSeq 550 flow cell. In the authors' own workflow: The immunoSEQ output contained only junctional sequences without quality scores, so filtering could not match that applied to full-length reads. To assign V/J genes and CDR3, sequences were annotated using PyIR, a Python wrapper for IgBLAST v1.9, with IMGT germline references. Any read was removed if the V/J assignment was weak (E-value above 1e-6), the CDR3 was missing, or the read contained stop codons, out-of-frame junctions, or ambiguous translated residues. V3J clonotypes were defined by identical inferred V gene, J gene, and CDR3 amino acid sequence. To compute the percentage overlap between repertoires, the number of shared unique clonotypes was divided by the size of the smaller repertoire. RTK rarefaction, the Chao1 estimator, and Recon v2.1 estimates of unobserved clonotypes were used to assess repertoire richness. Generation probabilities were computed with OLGA for all TCRbeta clonotypes obtained by the gDNA method from several donors. Here the immuneACCESS table is served through TCRdb, limited to in-frame sequences with V and J called. Missing clones are a known gap in these copies; in checked studies unresolved V genes cover under half, and the rest lacks a known reason. The DNA gave D and trimming, while V, J and clone size come from that table. A total of around 1.4 million clones appear in this sample, approximately 98.5% of them only once. The top ten constitute over 0.3% of the sample.

Including cysteine and phenylalanine, the CDR3 has 14 amino acids. Solely the CDR3 DNA is kept, with 42 bases framed from the first base. V lost 6 bases and J lost 4 bases, and the count of bases not matched to a germline gene is 9. The germline V gene (reference sequence) specifies SGHNT as CDR1 and YYREEE as CDR2. Healthy HIV-negative adults with no recently reported acute infections or vaccinations were included as donors. Only Caucasian adults living in Nashville, Tennessee, USA were represented among the donors. CD4+ T cells were enriched by magnetic negative selection; naive cells were then positively selected on CD45RA, and the negative fraction formed the memory subset. After blood collection by leukapheresis, PBMCs were isolated using Ficoll-Histopaque density gradient centrifugation and then cryopreserved in the vapor phase of liquid nitrogen. Analytical flow cytometry was used to check the purity and quantity of each magnetically sorted T cell population. Genomic DNA was isolated from every sorted fraction and measured by UV absorbance on a Nanodrop 2000c.

Sequenced material: naive CD4+ T cells sorted from blood. In light of the paper, this sample's cell subset or site label describes: CD45RA+ positively selected. The source is a man under 40 in good health. This chain is built from TRBV5-4 and TRBJ1-2; TRBD1 agrees with 7 junctional bases. The nucleotide sequence is TGTGCCAGCACTACAGGGGTCAATGGCTATGGCTACACCTTC. Its protein product is CASTTGVNGYGYTF.